This T cell receptor beta chain is drawn from a study of beta chain features in type 1 diabetes. Study information: Healthy donors and patients showed comparable age, gender and cell yields. General study points: In every one of the four CD4+ subsets, TCRB CDR3s were moderately but significantly shorter in Type 1 diabetes patients.

This clone was counted only a few times. The antigen remains undetermined. The isolated RNA, all of it, was reverse transcribed, so expressed TCRB transcripts were what got sequenced. Data came from immunoSEQ multiplex PCR; TCRdb stores just in-frame clones and leaves some out. The table shows nearly 350,000 clones, with 6.5% to 10% occurring only once. This CDR3 is built from 11 residues. Germline-derived CDR1 and CDR2 are MNHEY and SMNVEV (reference sequence). Trimming took 6 bases from V and 5 from J, leaving 7 bases between them. The material sequenced was central memory CD4+ T cells from blood. The TCR originated in a woman between 18 and 29 years old in good health. The rearrangement links TRBV27 to TRBJ2-5; unclear D gene. The CDR3: CASRSGETQYF. CDR3 in DNA: TGTGCCAGCAGGTCCGGCGAGACCCAGTACTTC.